The 31 T cell receptor beta chains reported below all come from one sample, sequenced in a study of human T cells and chemical hapten exposure. TCRdb processed the RACE reads anew with MiXCR; each CDR3 protein has one entry. The sample lists a few hundred thousand distinct CDR3 sequences; under 6.5% were seen once. Described time point: patch test 2, 6 weeks after DPC sensitization. Treatment in this sample: therapeutic diphenylcyclopropenone sensitization with weekly scalp DPC. Sequences were derived from whole blood, sampled in connection with sensitization to the hapten diphenylcyclopropenone (DPC). The receptors shown here come from a woman aged 18-35 years with alopecia areata. Some clones in this sample may be carry-over from other donors' samples.

This clonotype was seen at least ten times. V usage is TRBV28 and J usage is TRBJ2-2; 9 nucleotides agree with TRBD1. The trim removed 7 bases at V and 6 bases at J, leaving 6 bases unmatched. Germline V gene lookup returns CDR1 MDHEN and CDR2 SYDVKM. The CDR3 has 14 amino acids. The CDR3 is CASNTGGRAGELFF. CDR3 DNA sequence: TGTGCCAGCAACACAGGGGGCCGGGCCGGGGAGCTGTTTTTT.

This clonotype was picked up many times. The chain recombines TRBV10-3 with TRBJ1-1; maybe TRBD1 (6 bases). The germline CDR1 and CDR2 sequences are ENHRY and SYGVKD. This CDR3 is built from 15 residues. V gave up 3 bases and J gave up 1 base, with 12 bases separating them. This chain's CDR3 is CAISETGLENTEAFF. DNA for the CDR3: TGTGCCATCAGTGAAACAGGGTTGGAGAACACTGAAGCTTTCTTT.

This clonotype was observed a few times. The gene calls are TRBV29-1 and TRBJ1-1; D ambiguous. The CDR3 contains 13 residues. Trimming removed 6 bases at V and 1 base at J, with 12 bases between. Germline V gene sequence: CDR1 SQVTM, CDR2 ANQGSEA. The DNA for the CDR3 is TGCAGCGTGCGTGGACGGGCGAACACTGAAGCTTTCTTT. Encoded protein: CSVRGRANTEAFF.

In this sample, this clonotype turned up many times. The chain recombines TRBV7-2 with TRBJ2-5; D possibly corresponds to TRBD2 (5 bases). Trimming stripped 6 bases from V and 4 bases from J, with 6 bases between. Germline CDR1 SGHTA, CDR2 FQGNSA. This CDR3 region has 11 residues. The CDR3 DNA reads as TGTGCCAGCAGTAGCGTAGAGACCCAGTACTTC. It yields the protein CASSSVETQYF.

This chain links TRBV20-1 with TRBJ1-6; D is possibly TRBD1 (5 bases). Between the trimmed V and J ends, which lost 6 bases and 10 bases, there was a span of 16 bases. Germline V gives CDR1 DFQATT, CDR2 SNEGSKA (reference sequence). CDR3 length: 13 amino acids. CDR3 in DNA: TGCAGTGCAGGACACCCAGCTAGGTCACCCCTCCACTTT. Its translation: CSAGHPARSPLHF.

The DNA of the CDR3 is TGTGCCAGCACCCGAACTCTGGGACTAGCGGGGGATACTACCTACAATGAGCAGTTCTTC. This gives the protein CASTRTLGLAGDTTYNEQFF. The V gene is TRBV6-2 or TRBV6-3, the J gene TRBJ2-1; the match to TRBD2 covers 14 bases. Trimming removed 7 bases from V and 2 bases from J; junction bases left unmatched: 16. Germline assignment: CDR1 MNHEY and CDR2 SVGEGT. CDR3 size: 20 residues.

The gene calls are TRBV2 and TRBJ1-6, with D tentatively TRBD1 (5 bases). CDR1 SNHLY and CDR2 FYNNEI come from the germline V gene. With 6 bases removed from V and 5 bases from J, the gap between germline ends came to 5 bases. CDR3 length: 12 residues. CDR3 sequence: CASRGDNSPLHF. The CDR3 coding sequence is TGTGCCAGCAGGGGGGATAATTCACCCCTCCACTTT.

This clonotype was recorded a few times. V usage is TRBV3-1 and J usage is TRBJ2-5; D not resolved. CDR1 is LGHDT and CDR2 is YNNKEL in the germline V gene (reference sequence). The CDR3 extends over 12 amino acids. V gave up 2 bases and J gave up 3 bases, with 4 bases separating them. The CDR3 DNA is TGTGCCAGCAGCCAACAAGAAGAGACCCAGTACTTC. It is translated as CASSQQEETQYF.

The chain is built from TRBV7-8 and TRBJ2-5; D is possibly TRBD2 (6 bases). The V end was cut by 5 bases, the J end by 4 bases, with 17 bases between. CDR1 is SGHVS and CDR2 is FQNEAQ in the germline V gene. The CDR3 loop spans 15 amino acids. Here the CDR3 reads CASSREQSRGETQYF. CDR3 DNA: TGTGCCAGCAGCCGGGAGCAATCCAGAGGAGAGACCCAGTACTTC.

This clonotype appeared many times. The rearrangement joins TRBV7-2 to TRBJ2-3, with a weak D call TRBD2 (6 bases). The CDR3 is 13 residues long. Trimming took 6 bases from V and 5 from J, leaving 12 bases between them. Germline loops: CDR1 SGHTA, CDR2 FQGNSA. The CDR3 bases are TGTGCCAGCAGGCGGGGAGCAGGAGATACGCAGTATTTT. This translates into CASRRGAGDTQYF.

The table lists this clonotype with many counts. The chain carries TRBV7-9 and TRBJ1-1; 7 positions agree with TRBD1. Germline-derived CDR1 and CDR2 are SEHNR and FQNEAQ (reference sequence). The trim removed 5 bases at V and 4 bases at J, leaving 13 bases unmatched. The CDR3 is 16 residues long. In nucleotides, the CDR3 is TGTGCCAGCAGCCGGACCCCCAGACAGGGTTTCACTGAAGCTTTCTTT. Protein: CASSRTPRQGFTEAFF.

This clonotype occurred a few times. The J gene is TRBJ1-5, the V gene TRBV6-5; D is uncertain. The V end lost 8 bases, the J end lost 3 bases, and 14 bases lay between the germline ends. CDR3 size: 14 residues. Germline-derived CDR1 and CDR2 are MNHEY and SVGAGI. The CDR3 reads CASSGLRTNQPQHF. The CDR3 nucleotides are TGTGCCAGCTCGGGATTAAGAACCAATCAGCCCCAGCATTTT.

This clonotype appeared many times. The rearrangement links TRBV4-1 to TRBJ1-6; D call uncertain. Per the germline V gene, CDR1 is MGHRA and CDR2 is YSYEKL. CDR3 size: 14 residues. V shed 1 base and J shed 8 bases, with 9 bases lying between them. CDR3 sequence (DNA): TGCGCCAGCAGCCAAGTCGGCTCAGATTCACCCCTCCACTTT. Translating it yields CASSQVGSDSPLHF.

The sample holds many counts of this clonotype. This sequence joins TRBV2 and TRBJ2-3; D uncertain. Germline-derived CDR1 and CDR2 are SNHLY and FYNNEI. Trimming took off 2 bases at V and 1 base at J, with 7 bases between the two ends. This CDR3 is built from 14 residues. The CDR3 loop reads CASSELMGTDTQYF. In DNA, the CDR3 is TGTGCCAGCAGTGAACTGATGGGCACAGATACGCAGTATTTT.

This rearrangement joins TRBV20-1 to TRBJ1-5; a weak D match, TRBD1 (6 bases). The ends were cut back, 5 bases at V and 11 bases at J, with 19 bases in the middle. Germline V CDR1 and CDR2: DFQATT, SNEGSKA (reference sequence). The CDR3 covers 13 residues. CDR3 sequence: CSAGQSLFTSQHF. The CDR3 DNA follows: TGCAGTGCTGGACAGTCGTTGTTCACGTCCCAGCATTTT.

This clonotype was recorded at least ten times. This chain uses TRBV27 with TRBJ1-5; D is perhaps TRBD1 (5 bases). CDR3 length: 14 amino acids. Trimming took off 3 bases at V and 5 bases at J, with 11 bases between the two ends. Germline assignment: CDR1 MNHEY and CDR2 SMNVEV (reference sequence). Written as DNA, the CDR3 is TGTGCCAGCAGTTTGCAGGGAGTTCATCAGCCCCAGCATTTT. Amino acid sequence: CASSLQGVHQPQHF.

The chain joins TRBV27 to TRBJ2-1, with TRBD2 matching 7 bases. The CDR3 has 20 amino acids. With V trimmed by 2 bases and J by 0 bases, 16 bases remained unmatched. In germline, CDR1 is MNHEY, CDR2 SMNVEV (reference sequence). Written as DNA, the CDR3 is TGTGCCAGCAGTTTAAGGGTAGCGGGCCACCCCCCGAGCTCCTACAATGAGCAGTTCTTC. This codes for CASSLRVAGHPPSSYNEQFF.

The chain uses TRBV29-1 and TRBJ2-5; D gene ambiguous. The CDR3 loop spans 12 amino acids. Trimming took off 4 bases at V and 4 bases at J, with 10 bases between the two ends. Germline V gene lookup returns CDR1 SQVTM and CDR2 ANQGSEA. CDR3 nucleotide sequence: TGCAGCGTTGTTGGGCAGACAGAGACCCAGTACTTC. Protein sequence: CSVVGQTETQYF.

There are many counts of this clonotype. The V and J genes are TRBV4-3 and TRBJ2-4; 8 bases align to TRBD2. Germline trimming cut 0 bases from V and 9 bases from J; bases unmatched to any gene: 13. The CDR3 is made up of 17 amino acids. The germline CDR1 and CDR2 sequences are LGHNA and YSLEER. The CDR3 is CASSQEPSGGPAVIQYF. CDR3 DNA: TGCGCCAGCAGCCAAGAACCGAGCGGGGGCCCCGCAGTCATTCAGTACTTC.

The rearrangement joins TRBV4-3 to TRBJ1-5; D is undetermined. This CDR3 spans 13 amino acids. The V gene's germline CDR1 is LGHNA and CDR2 YSLEER. V was clipped by 0 bases and J by 9 bases, with 9 bases between them. The CDR3 DNA is TGCGCCAGCAGCCAAGATCGACTCAGGCCCCAGCATTTT. It yields the protein CASSQDRLRPQHF.

Ten or more counts support this clonotype. The chain joins TRBV2 to TRBJ1-6; D perhaps matches TRBD1 (5 bases). This CDR3 spans 17 amino acids. From germline, CDR1 is SNHLY and CDR2 FYNNEI. Trimming removed 3 bases at V and 2 bases at J, with 14 bases between. This chain's CDR3 is CASSDRSTAPYNSPLHF. The CDR3 nucleotides read TGTGCCAGCAGTGACCGATCGACAGCCCCCTATAATTCACCCCTCCACTTT.

This clonotype has just a few counts. V gene TRBV27 combines with J gene TRBJ1-1; no reliable D call. Germline CDR1 reads MNHEY; CDR2 reads SMNVEV (reference sequence). The CDR3 totals 14 residues. V was shortened by 2 bases and J by 1 base, with 8 bases between the two germline ends. The CDR3 loop reads CASSLASENTEAFF. In DNA, the CDR3 is TGTGCCAGCAGTTTAGCCTCCGAGAACACTGAAGCTTTCTTT.

As to this clonotype: A read error is possible here, since a much larger clone lies one base away. The chain couples TRBV6-5 to TRBJ1-2, with 7 nucleotides matching TRBD1. In germline, CDR1 is MNHEY, CDR2 SVGAGI. The CDR3 has 15 amino acids. The CDR3 region is CTSRGRDDGDYGYTF. The CDR3 DNA reads TGTACCAGCAGGGGGAGGGACGATGGGGACTATGGCTACACCTTC.

This clonotype was counted between two and nine times. The V and J genes are TRBV5-6 and TRBJ1-2, with 9 positions matching TRBD1. Germline CDR1 is SGHDT and CDR2 is YYEEEE. The CDR3 is 16 amino acids. Trimming cost V 4 bases and J 8 bases; bases outside gene matches: 15. CDR3 nucleotides: TGTGCCAGCAGCGCTAGATTTGGGGGGACAGGGAGAGGCTACACCTTC. It specifies CASSARFGGTGRGYTF.

The chain links TRBV3-1 to TRBJ2-7; 9 nucleotides agree with TRBD1. The CDR3 length is 14 residues. Losses at the gene ends were 6 bases for V and 0 bases for J; bases not matched to a gene: 3. From germline, CDR1 is LGHDT and CDR2 YNNKEL (reference sequence). The CDR3 DNA reads as TGTGCCAGCAGTAGGACAGGGGCCTCCTACGAGCAGTACTTC. Amino acid sequence: CASSRTGASYEQYF.

The gene calls are TRBV3-1 and TRBJ2-7; no clear D. The germline V and J ends were trimmed by 4 bases and 3 bases, with 19 bases remaining between them. The germline CDR1 and CDR2 sequences are LGHDT and YNNKEL (reference sequence). The CDR3 is 16 residues long. The CDR3 sequence is CASSLLLGGAGYEQYF. CDR3 DNA sequence: TGTGCCAGCAGCCTACTCCTCGGTGGCGCCGGCTACGAGCAGTACTTC.

This clonotype occurred many times. The chain carries TRBV4-1 and TRBJ1-2, with TRBD1 as a possible D gene (5 bases). Deletions cut 3 bases from V and 4 bases from J, with 15 bases between. The CDR3 extends over 15 amino acids. CDR1 and CDR2 (germline): MGHRA, YSYEKL. In DNA, the CDR3 is TGCGCCAGCAGCCAGGGGCCCGGGACCCTCTATGGCTACACCTTC. This encodes CASSQGPGTLYGYTF.

This clonotype has a count of ten or more. The V call is TRBV10-3, the J call TRBJ1-1, with a possible D match to TRBD1 (5 bases). Germline V CDR1 and CDR2: ENHRY, SYGVKD. Trimming left V 6 bases short and J 2 bases short, with 10 bases between. This CDR3 has 13 amino acids. Here the CDR3 DNA reads TGTGCCATCAGCCAGGGTATCAACACTGAAGCTTTCTTT. This translates into CAISQGINTEAFF.

This clonotype was found a few times. The J gene is TRBJ2-7, the V gene TRBV10-3; the match to TRBD1 covers 7 bases. With V trimmed by 4 bases and J by 9 bases, 6 bases remained unmatched. This CDR3 spans 12 amino acids. Germline CDR1 is ENHRY and CDR2 is SYGVKD. The CDR3 DNA follows: TGTGCCATCAGTGGCGACAGGGAAGGGCAGTACTTC. It encodes CAISGDREGQYF.

There are many counts of this clonotype. This chain connects TRBV7-9 to TRBJ1-3; no clear D. Germline V gene data show CDR1 as SEHNR and CDR2 as FQNEAQ (reference sequence). The V gene lost 1 base and the J gene lost 0 bases, with 13 bases spanning the gap. The CDR3 totals 17 residues. The CDR3 spells CASSLDGGFSSGNTIYF. CDR3 bases: TGTGCCAGCAGCTTAGATGGAGGCTTCAGCTCTGGAAACACCATATATTTT.

A few counts support this clonotype. The CDR3 coding sequence is TGTGCCAGCAGGCCTCACCGTTTAAGACTAGCGGGGTACTACAATGAGCAGTTCTTC. Translated, it gives CASRPHRLRLAGYYNEQFF. The chain combines TRBV7-8 with TRBJ2-1; 11 nucleotides align to TRBD2. Germline CDR1 and CDR2: SGHVS and FQNEAQ. J gave up 3 bases and V 6 bases, and 16 bases lay outside the gene matches. This CDR3 is built from 19 residues.